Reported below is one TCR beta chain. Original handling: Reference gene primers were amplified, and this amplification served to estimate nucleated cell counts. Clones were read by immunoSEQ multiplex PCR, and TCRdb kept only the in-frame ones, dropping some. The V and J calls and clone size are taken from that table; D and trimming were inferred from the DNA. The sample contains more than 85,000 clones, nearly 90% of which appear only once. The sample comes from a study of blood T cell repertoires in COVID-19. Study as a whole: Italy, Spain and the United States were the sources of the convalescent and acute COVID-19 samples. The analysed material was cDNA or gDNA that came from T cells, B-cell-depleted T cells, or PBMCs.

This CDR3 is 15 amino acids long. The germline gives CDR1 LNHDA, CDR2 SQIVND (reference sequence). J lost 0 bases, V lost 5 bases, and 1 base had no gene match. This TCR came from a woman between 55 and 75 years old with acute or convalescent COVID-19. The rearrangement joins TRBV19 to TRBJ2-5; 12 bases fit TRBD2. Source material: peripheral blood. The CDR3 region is CASSGLAGNQETQYF. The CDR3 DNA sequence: TGTGCCAGTAGTGGACTAGCGGGGAACCAAGAGACCCAGTACTTC.